This TCR beta chain was documented in a study of human T cells and chemical hapten exposure. Overall study results and limits: Expanded TCRs formed significantly more large CDR3 similarity clusters than controls.

CDR1 and CDR2 (germline): GTSNPN, SVGIG (reference sequence). V dropped 2 bases and J dropped 5 bases, with 12 bases sitting between them. The CDR3 covers 13 residues. This clonotype has only a few counts. The antigen is undetermined. Unique molecular identifiers were affixed to discrete cDNA molecules within the library. In the original processing: Sequenced samples showed a median of 95,638 TCRs each, with counts running from roughly 23,000 to 700,000. TCRdb re-called the RACE reads through MiXCR, storing one row per CDR3 protein. Here the V and J calls rest on TCRdb's processing, not on the authors' analysis. The sample lists approximately 79,000 distinct CDR3 sequences, roughly 8.5% occurring once. Specified time point: pre-sensitization, week 0. The treatment denotes: therapeutic diphenylcyclopropenone sensitization with weekly scalp DPC.

The sequenced sample was whole blood, obtained in connection with sensitization to the hapten diphenylcyclopropenone (DPC). This TCR derives from a man between 40 and 49 years old with alopecia areata. Some clones in this sample may be carry-over from other donors' samples. The chain uses TRBV30 and TRBJ1-1; D perhaps matches TRBD1 (6 bases). CDR3 residues: CAWSKPGETEAFF. The CDR3 bases are TGTGCCTGGAGTAAACCAGGGGAGACTGAAGCTTTCTTT.